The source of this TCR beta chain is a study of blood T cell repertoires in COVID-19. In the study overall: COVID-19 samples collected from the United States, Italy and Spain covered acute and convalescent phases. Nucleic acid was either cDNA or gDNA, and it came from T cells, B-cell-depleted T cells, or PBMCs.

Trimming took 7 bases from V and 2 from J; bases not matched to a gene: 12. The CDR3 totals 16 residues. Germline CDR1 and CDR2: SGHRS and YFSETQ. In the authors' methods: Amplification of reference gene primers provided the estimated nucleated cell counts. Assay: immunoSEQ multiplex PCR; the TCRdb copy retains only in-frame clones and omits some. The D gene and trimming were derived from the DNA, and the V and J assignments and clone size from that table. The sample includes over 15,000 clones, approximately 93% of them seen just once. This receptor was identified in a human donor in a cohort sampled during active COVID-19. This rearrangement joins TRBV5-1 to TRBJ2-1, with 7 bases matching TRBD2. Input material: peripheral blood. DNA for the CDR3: TGCGCCAGCCATTCGGGAGGTAGCGGAGCCTACAATGAGCAGTTCTTC. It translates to CASHSGGSGAYNEQFF. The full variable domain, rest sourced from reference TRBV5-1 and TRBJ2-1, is KAGVTQTPRYLIKTRGQQVTLSCSPISGHRSVSWYQQTPGQGLQFLFEYFSETQRNKGNFPGRFSGRQFSNSRSEMNVSTLELGDSALYLCASHSGGSGAYNEQFFGPGTRLTVL.